This T cell receptor beta chain stems from a study of sequential checkpoint blockade in melanoma. Overall study: Arm A got nivolumab then ipilimumab; arm B the reverse, 1:1.

The assay was immunoSEQ multiplex PCR, and TCRdb's table has in-frame clones only and misses some. This table holds 20,000 to 25,000 clones, around 70% found once. The V gene lost 7 bases and the J gene lost 8 bases, with 14 bases spanning the gap. This CDR3 comprises 12 residues. In germline, CDR1 is MNHNS, CDR2 SASEGT. The treatment denotes: randomized to nivolumab then ipilimumab (arm A) or the reverse (arm B). No patient had prior DNA-damaging chemotherapy. Live CD3+CD8+ CD19− CD56− cells were sorted from PBMCs. This clone was detected only a few times. Source: CD8+ T cells sorted from blood (inferred from file names), taken from a patient given nivolumab and ipilimumab in sequence. The TCR originated in a human donor with melanoma. V usage is TRBV6-1 and J usage is TRBJ1-1, with D possibly TRBD1 on 5 matching bases. The DNA for the CDR3 is TGTGCCAGCATTCGACGGGGGGGGGAAGCTTTCTTT. Protein: CASIRRGGEAFF.